This T cell receptor beta chain came from a study of beta chain features in type 1 diabetes. Study outcomes and limitations: PCR, the amplification step, might favor shorter templates, equally in patients and controls. The analysis here could not establish whether HLA type shapes TCRB rearrangement. In all four CD4+ subsets, TCRB CDR3 length was significantly, moderately reduced in type 1 diabetes. Researchers cautioned that cDNA sequencing could over-represent cells with high TCR expression.

Per germline, CDR1 SEHNR and CDR2 FQNEAQ (reference sequence). Trimming shortened V by 8 bases and J by 4 bases, and 14 bases separated the two germline ends. This CDR3 contains 13 residues. Comment on this clone: What it binds is unknown.

Sequenced material consisted of expressed TCRB transcripts (all of the isolated RNA was reverse transcribed). Naive, central memory and regulatory T cell samples came to a mean of about 3.9 million reads. Data came from immunoSEQ multiplex PCR; TCRdb stores just in-frame clones and leaves some out. The sample includes roughly 350,000 clones, 8% to 10% of them seen just once. The chain joins TRBV7-9 to TRBJ1-2; weak D call: TRBD1 (5 bases). The receptor's source is a man aged 25 to 40 with type 1 diabetes. Sequenced material: central memory CD4+ T cells from blood. CDR3 sequence: CASLAITGYGYTF. Here the CDR3 DNA reads TGTGCCAGCCTAGCGATTACAGGCTATGGCTACACCTTC.